This TCR beta chain originates from a study of OX40 agonist ivuxolimab in advanced cancers. Turning to the overall study: Ivuxolimab was a fully human IgG2 agonistic monoclonal antibody targeting the costimulatory receptor OX40 (CD134). Intravenous ivuxolimab was administered to patients every 2 weeks at six dose levels: 0.01, 0.1, 0.3, 1.5, 3 and 10 mg/kg. Of the roughly 54 patients in dose escalation, about 20 had hepatocellular carcinoma, approximately 15 had melanoma, 9 had renal cell carcinoma and 9 had head and neck cancer. In the dose-escalation cohort, 70% to 90% of patients were male, and the mean age was around 60 years with a range of roughly 20 to 79. Prior anti-PD-1, anti-PD-L1 or anti-CTLA-4 therapy was permitted, and checkpoint inhibitors had been received by about two fifths of dose-escalation patients. Three dose-escalation patients achieved partial responses, one with hepatocellular carcinoma and two with cutaneous melanoma. Peripheral TCRbeta sequencing was intended to test whether TCR sequence diversity was altered and clonal T-cell expansion was caused by ivuxolimab. The paper reports the monotherapy dose-escalation portion (N ≈ 50 patients) of the phase I ivuxolimab trial.

Patients with a history of autoimmune disease or receiving systemic immunosuppression were excluded from the trial. Peripheral blood for TCR sequencing was drawn from every dose cohort at baseline, at cycle 4 day 1 and at cycle 7 day 1. The samples were taken from a phase I, first-in-human, multicenter, open-label dose-escalation trial of ivuxolimab. The trial enrolled adults with locally advanced or metastatic head and neck squamous cell, hepatocellular, melanoma or renal cell carcinoma. CD4+ and CD8+ T cells were sorted separately from peripheral blood before TCR sequencing. There are 13 amino acids in the CDR3, from cysteine to phenylalanine inclusive. Left in the record is the CDR3 DNA by itself, 39 bases read in frame from the first base. V and J are truncated by 4 bases and 2 bases respectively, leaving an intervening sequence of 12 bases. CDR1 and CDR2 (SQVTM, ANQGSEA) derive from the germline V gene.

The study at large found these results: The antigen specificity of the peripheral T cells that underwent clonal expansion was not determined. Clonal expansion of both CD4+ and CD8+ blood T cells was observed from baseline to week 6 at doses 0.1 to 3.0 mg/kg. In the 0.1-3.0 mg/kg groups, partial responders had among the lowest normalized peripheral clonal expansion, particularly in CD8+ T cells. On average, CD8+ T cells showed more expanded clones than CD4+ T cells after ivuxolimab. Low levels of normalized T-cell clonal expansion were also seen in some nonresponding patients.

Genomic DNA was isolated from the sorted cells so that the TCRbeta CDR3 region could be sequenced. TCRbeta CDR3 regions were sequenced using the immunoSEQ Assay. This is the immuneACCESS table as TCRdb keeps it, with only in-frame sequences that have V and J called. A part of the clones is gone; compared with another copy, unresolved V genes explain less than half, and the rest is unexplained. The sample has some 57,000 clones on record, over 80% of them singletons. In total, the top ten clones hold 3% to 4.5% of the sample. As concerns this clone: It has no known antigen specificity. No base quality values were provided; no much bigger clone lies one nucleotide off.

The TCR comes from an adult with an advanced solid tumor such as melanoma, head and neck, liver or kidney cancer. This specimen consisted of CD4+ or CD8+ T cells sorted from blood, obtained in a trial of the OX40 agonist ivuxolimab. The chain is assembled from TRBV29-1 and TRBJ2-7, with the D call perhaps TRBD1 or TRBD2, as 5 bases match in each case. The nucleotide sequence is TGCAGCGTTGGGGACCCCAGGACCTACGAGCAGTACTTC. Its protein is CSVGDPRTYEQYF.